This paragraph reports one T cell receptor beta chain. Other DNA sequences in this sample translate to the same CDR3. The source of the sample is a study of blood T cell repertoires in COVID-19. Study-level information: T cells, B-cell-depleted T cells, or PBMCs supplied cDNA or gDNA.

Method: immunoSEQ multiplex PCR; TCRdb's copy keeps in-frame clones and lacks some. This sample has 54,000 or so clones, with roughly 83% found just once. The CDR3 consists of 11 residues. Trimming cost V 5 bases and J 6 bases, with 5 bases left between them. Looked up from germline, CDR1 is LNHDA and CDR2 is SQIVND (reference sequence). This sequence was found in a woman older than 75 with acute or convalescent COVID-19. The sequencing sample was made of peripheral blood. The V gene is TRBV19, the J gene TRBJ1-5; D unresolved. The chain's CDR3 is CASSGGQPQHF. The CDR3 DNA is TGTGCCAGTAGTGGCGGTCAGCCCCAGCATTTT.